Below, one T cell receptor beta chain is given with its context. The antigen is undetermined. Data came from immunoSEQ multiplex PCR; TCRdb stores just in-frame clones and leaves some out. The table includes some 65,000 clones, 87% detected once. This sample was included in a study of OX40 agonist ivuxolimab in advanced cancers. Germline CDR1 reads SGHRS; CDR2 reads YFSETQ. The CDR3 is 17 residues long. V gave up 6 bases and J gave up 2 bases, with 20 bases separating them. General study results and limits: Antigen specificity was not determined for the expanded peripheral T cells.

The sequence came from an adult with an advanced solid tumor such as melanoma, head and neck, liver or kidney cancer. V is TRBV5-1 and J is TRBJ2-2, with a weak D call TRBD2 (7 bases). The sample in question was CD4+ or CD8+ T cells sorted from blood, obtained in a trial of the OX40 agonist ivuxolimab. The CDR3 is CASTPSGAGDNTGELFF. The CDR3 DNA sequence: TGCGCCAGCACTCCCTCGGGGGCGGGGGATAACACCGGGGAGCTGTTTTTT.